This T cell receptor beta chain was sequenced in a study of neurological immune-mediated disorders. Study-level information: Within the group of 34 multiple sclerosis patients, roughly 30 were relapsing-remitting, while 3 were secondary progressive.

This clonotype was counted between two and nine times. The unsorted libraries were made from 2 million PBMCs kept at -80 C. The CDR3 is 14 amino acids. V was pared by 8 bases and J by 0 bases, with 17 bases between. CDR1 is SQVTM and CDR2 is ANQGSEA in the germline V gene. Each sequencing run yielded over 200 million TCR-beta sequences from 15-18 subjects. TCRdb re-analysed the 5' RACE reads in MiXCR, keeping a single row per CDR3 protein. The sample yields around 70,000 distinct CDR3 sequences, roughly 4.8% seen once. The J gene is TRBJ2-7, the V gene TRBV29-1, with D perhaps given as TRBD1 or TRBD2 (6 bases each). The sequence was collected from a woman aged 70 to 79 with multiple sclerosis. The sample consisted of PBMCs. As DNA, the CDR3 is TGCAGCTGTCGCGGGACATCCTACTCCTACGAGCAGTACTTC. Its translation: CSCRGTSYSYEQYF.